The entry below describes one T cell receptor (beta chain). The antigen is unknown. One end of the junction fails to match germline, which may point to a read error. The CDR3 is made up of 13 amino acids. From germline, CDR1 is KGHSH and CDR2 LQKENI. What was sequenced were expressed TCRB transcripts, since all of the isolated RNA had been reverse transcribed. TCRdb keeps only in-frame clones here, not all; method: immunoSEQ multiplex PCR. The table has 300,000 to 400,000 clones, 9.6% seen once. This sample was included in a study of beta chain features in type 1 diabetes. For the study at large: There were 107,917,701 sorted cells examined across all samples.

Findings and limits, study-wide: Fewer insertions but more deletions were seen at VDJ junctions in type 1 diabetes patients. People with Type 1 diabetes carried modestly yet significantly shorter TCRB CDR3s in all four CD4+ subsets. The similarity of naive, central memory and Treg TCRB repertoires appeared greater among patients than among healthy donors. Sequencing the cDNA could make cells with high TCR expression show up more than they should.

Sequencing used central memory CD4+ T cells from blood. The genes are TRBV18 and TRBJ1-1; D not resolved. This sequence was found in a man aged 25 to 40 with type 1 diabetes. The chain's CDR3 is CANSYLGNTEAFF. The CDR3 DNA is TGTGCCAACTCATATTTGGGGAACACTGAAGCTTTCTTT.